The clone carrying this T cell receptor beta chain was counted at least ten times. Its antigen is unknown. The data belong to a study of response to subunit inactivated influenza vaccine. Overall study results and limits: The authors offered the suggestion that each seasonal influenza vaccination recruits few new T cells.

Trimming removed 3 bases from V and 4 bases from J; junction bases left unmatched: 6. CDR1 is SGHRS, CDR2 YFSETQ, per germline. There are 15 residues in the CDR3. TCRdb ran MiXCR on the RT-PCR reads and lists one entry per CDR3 protein. The sample lists 750,000 to 850,000 distinct CDR3 sequences; about 18% were seen once. The source material was PBMCs from blood, sampled about 5 days after vaccination. The sequence came from a man aged 45-60 years who received an inactivated influenza vaccine. This rearrangement joins TRBV5-1 to TRBJ2-5; 10 nucleotides line up with TRBD1. CDR3 DNA: TGCGCCAGCAGCTGGGGGACAGGGGCTCGAGAGACCCAGTACTTC. Translation gives CASSWGTGARETQYF. Looking up the rest from reference TRBV5-1 and TRBJ2-5 gives the full variable domain: KAGVTQTPRYLIKTRGQQVTLSCSPISGHRSVSWYQQTPGQGLQFLFEYFSETQRNKGNFPGRFSGRQFSNSRSEMNVSTLELGDSALYLCASSWGTGARETQYFGPGTRLLVL.